This T cell receptor beta chain was sequenced during a study of OX40 agonist ivuxolimab in advanced cancers. In the study overall: Ivuxolimab was an agonistic, fully human IgG2 monoclonal antibody directed against OX40 (CD134), a costimulatory receptor. Intravenous ivuxolimab was administered to patients every 2 weeks at six dose levels: 0.01, 0.1, 0.3, 1.5, 3 and 10 mg/kg. Among the approximately 50 dose-escalation patients, some 20 had hepatocellular carcinoma, 15 melanoma, 9 renal cell carcinoma and 9 head and neck cancer. The dose-escalation cohort was around 84% male with a mean age of roughly 60 years, ranging from roughly 23 to 79. Patients were allowed to have had prior anti-PD-1, anti-PD-L1 or anti-CTLA-4 therapy, and 40% to 45% of the dose-escalation patients had been treated with checkpoint inhibitors. Partial responses were achieved by three dose-escalation patients, of whom one had hepatocellular carcinoma and two had cutaneous melanoma. Peripheral TCRbeta sequencing was intended to test whether TCR sequence diversity was altered and clonal T-cell expansion was caused by ivuxolimab. The monotherapy dose-escalation portion (N of about 50 patients) of the phase I ivuxolimab trial is reported in the paper.

Reading from cysteine to phenylalanine, the CDR3 counts 9 amino acids. The DNA shown is the 27-base CDR3, in frame from base 1. The CDR1 and CDR2 encoded by the germline V gene (reference sequence) are DFQATT and SNEGSKA. V is clipped by 6 bases and J by 7 bases, and the sequence between their germline boundaries is 6 bases long. Results the study describes overall, beyond this receptor: Partial responders in the 0.1-3.0 mg/kg groups had among the lowest normalized peripheral clonal expansion, especially among CD8+ T cells. After ivuxolimab, more expanded clones were found on average in CD8+ T cells than in CD4+ T cells. At doses of 0.1 to 3.0 mg/kg, clonal expansion of both CD4+ and CD8+ T cells in blood was seen between baseline and week 6. Low levels of normalized T-cell clonal expansion were also seen in some nonresponding patients. Which antigens the clonally expanded peripheral T cells were specific for was not determined.

In regard to this clone: It has no known antigen specificity. No much larger clonotype is one base removed from it; base qualities were not supplied.

The trial excluded patients who had a history of autoimmune disease or were on systemic immunosuppression. Peripheral blood for TCR sequencing was collected from all dose cohorts at baseline, on cycle 4 day 1, and on cycle 7 day 1. Samples came from an open-label, multicenter, first-in-human phase I dose-escalation trial of ivuxolimab. Adults with locally advanced or metastatic head and neck squamous cell, hepatocellular, melanoma or renal cell carcinoma were enrolled in the trial. Before TCR sequencing, CD4+ and CD8+ T cells were separately sorted from peripheral blood. Genomic DNA was isolated from the sorted cells so that the TCRbeta CDR3 region could be sequenced. The immunoSEQ Assay was used to sequence the TCRbeta CDR3 regions. The clones in this table, taken by TCRdb from immuneACCESS, are in-frame only. Not every clone is retained; where verified, under half of the shortfall comes from an unresolved V gene, and the cause of the rest is unknown. In all, the sample holds tens of thousands of clones, and 65% to 90% of those were seen once. Together, the top ten hold just under 2% of the sample.

The chain links TRBV20-1 with TRBJ1-2; the D gene is possibly TRBD1, with 5 bases matching. The sequence was obtained from an adult with an advanced solid tumor such as melanoma, head and neck, liver or kidney cancer. The specimen was CD4+ or CD8+ T cells sorted from blood, collected in a trial of the OX40 agonist ivuxolimab. The CDR3 protein is CSAGVGYTF. The DNA reads TGCAGTGCAGGGGTTGGCTACACCTTC.